Following are 21 T cell receptor beta chains from one sample sequenced in a study of shared clonotypes between healthy human individuals. Some clones are missing from TCRdb's copy, which holds only in-frame ones; the method was immunoSEQ multiplex PCR. The sample shows millions of clones, just over 90% of them seen only once. The sequencing input was naive CD4+ T cells from PBMCs. Subset here: CD45RA+ positively selected. All receptors derive from a man aged 18 to 29 in good health. Some clones in this sample may be carry-over from other donors' samples.

This chain links TRBV18 with TRBJ2-3, with TRBD2 matching 7 bases. The germline V gene encodes CDR1 KGHSH and CDR2 LQKENI. The CDR3 has 15 residues. Trimming removed 2 bases from V and 6 bases from J; junction bases left unmatched: 8. The DNA for the CDR3 is TGTGCCAGCTCACCAAACAGCGGGATCTGGGATACGCAGTATTTT. It yields the protein CASSPNSGIWDTQYF.

This clone was seen only a few times. V usage is TRBV5-6 and J usage is TRBJ1-1, with 9 nucleotides matching TRBD1. Germline lookup yields CDR1 SGHDT and CDR2 YYEEEE. The CDR3 is 14 amino acids. V dropped 3 bases and J dropped 4; count of bases not matched to a gene: 4. The CDR3 DNA is TGTGCCAGCAGCTGGACAGGGGAGTCCACTGAAGCTTTCTTT. Encoded protein: CASSWTGESTEAFF.

The chain links TRBV27 to TRBJ2-7, with a tentative D call TRBD2 (5 bases). The CDR3 runs to 17 residues. In germline, CDR1 is MNHEY, CDR2 SMNVEV (reference sequence). Trimming cost V 0 bases and J 0 bases, with 15 bases left between them. The CDR3 nucleotides are TGTGCCAGCAGTTTATCGTCGGGCGGGTTCACCTCCTACGAGCAGTACTTC. It is translated as CASSLSSGGFTSYEQYF.

This clone appeared a single time. The chain carries TRBV7-8 and TRBJ1-1, with TRBD1 matching over 8 bases. The CDR3 has 15 amino acids. J lost 0 bases, V lost 5 bases, and 5 bases had no gene match. Germline V gives CDR1 SGHVS, CDR2 FQNEAQ. CDR3 nucleotide sequence: TGTGCCAGCAGCCTACGACAGGGGTTGAACACTGAAGCTTTCTTT. Its translation is CASSLRQGLNTEAFF.

V usage is TRBV11-2 and J usage is TRBJ1-5; D is undetermined. The CDR3 has 14 residues. Looked up from germline, CDR1 is SGHAT and CDR2 is FQNNGV. Trimming removed 3 bases at V and 0 bases at J, with 6 bases between. The CDR3 region has the DNA TGTGCCAGCAGCTTGGGTTATAGCAATCAGCCCCAGCATTTT. Translating gives CASSLGYSNQPQHF.

The chain recombines TRBV18 with TRBJ1-5, with 11 bases fitting TRBD1. The length of the CDR3 is 14 residues. The V segment lost 5 bases and the J segment 7 bases; nucleotides outside the gene matches: 4. The germline gives CDR1 KGHSH, CDR2 LQKENI. This CDR3 is CASSSGQGGQPQHF. The CDR3 DNA is TGTGCCAGCTCATCGGGACAGGGGGGACAGCCCCAGCATTTT.

V is TRBV5-1 and J is TRBJ2-3; 10 nucleotides align to TRBD1. From germline, CDR1 is SGHRS and CDR2 YFSETQ. There are 15 residues in the CDR3. The V segment lost 4 bases and the J segment 2 bases; nucleotides outside the gene matches: 4. The CDR3: CASSPGTGVTDTQYF. Here the CDR3 DNA reads TGCGCCAGCAGCCCCGGGACAGGGGTCACAGATACGCAGTATTTT. Full variable domain (remainder filled in from reference TRBV5-1 and TRBJ2-3): KAGVTQTPRYLIKTRGQQVTLSCSPISGHRSVSWYQQTPGQGLQFLFEYFSETQRNKGNFPGRFSGRQFSNSRSEMNVSTLELGDSALYLCASSPGTGVTDTQYFGPGTRLTVL.

The J gene is TRBJ2-5, the V gene TRBV2; D may match TRBD1 or TRBD2 (6 bases each). V was pared by 1 base and J by 2 bases, with 20 bases between. The germline V gene has CDR1 SNHLY and CDR2 FYNNEI. The CDR3 has 18 residues. The CDR3 DNA reads as TGTGCCAGCAGTGAAGTCCTGGGGGCCGGACTACATCAAGAGACCCAGTACTTC. It encodes CASSEVLGAGLHQETQYF.

This clone was observed once. V gene TRBV29-1 combines with J gene TRBJ2-5, with TRBD1 as a possible D gene (5 bases). The J call may be faulty, since TRBJ2-7 better matches the DNA end. CDR3 size: 14 residues. CDR1 and CDR2 (germline): SQVTM, ANQGSEA. CDR3 bases: TGCAGCGTTCGCACACCGGGCAGGGACTACGAGCAGTACTTC. Translation gives CSVRTPGRDYEQYF.

As for this clone: Distinct nucleotide sequences in the sample also encode this CDR3. The V call is TRBV28, the J call TRBJ1-3; D unclear. Deletions cut 7 bases from V and 7 bases from J, with 11 bases between. This CDR3 has 12 residues. Germline CDR1 MDHEN, CDR2 SYDVKM. CDR3: CASTTGRNTIYF. The CDR3 DNA reads TGTGCCAGCACCACGGGCCGGAACACCATATATTTT.

V usage is TRBV19 and J usage is TRBJ2-7; D may be TRBD1 (6 bases). There are 12 residues in the CDR3. Germline CDR1 is LNHDA and CDR2 is SQIVND (reference sequence). The V gene lost 4 bases and the J gene lost 5 bases, with 9 bases spanning the gap. The CDR3 sequence is CASSTTGNEQYF. Written as DNA, the CDR3 is TGTGCCAGTAGTACCACAGGGAACGAGCAGTACTTC.

The rearrangement uses TRBV10-1 and TRBJ2-1; D not certain. The germline V gene has CDR1 WNHNN and CDR2 SYGVQD (reference sequence). The CDR3 length is 15 residues. Trimming removed 0 bases from V and 9 bases from J, with 15 bases in between. The CDR3 reads CASSESRPGGSEQFF. In nucleotides, the CDR3 is TGCGCCAGCAGTGAGTCGAGGCCCGGTGGCAGTGAGCAGTTCTTC.

The V and J genes are TRBV6-6 and TRBJ1-2; 12 bases agree with TRBD1. Germline CDR1 reads MNHNY; CDR2 reads SVGAGI (reference sequence). With 6 bases clipped from V and 3 bases from J, the junction kept 2 bases outside the gene matches. This CDR3 contains 14 residues. CDR3 nucleotides: TGTGCCAGCAGGGGACAGGGGGCGGACTATGGCTACACCTTC. Its protein is CASRGQGADYGYTF.

The V gene is TRBV5-8, the J gene TRBJ2-3, with 10 bases identical to TRBD1. The CDR3 runs to 17 residues. J lost 3 bases, V lost 3 bases, and 10 bases had no gene match. The V gene's germline CDR1 is SGHTS and CDR2 YDEGEE. The CDR3 bases are TGTGCCAGCAGCTATAAGAGGACAGGGGGTGCGACAGATACGCAGTATTTT. Protein product: CASSYKRTGGATDTQYF.

This clone occurred a few times. The chain recombines TRBV29-1 with TRBJ1-1; D perhaps matches TRBD1 (5 bases). The V gene lost 6 bases and the J gene lost 2 bases, with 13 bases spanning the gap. The CDR3 loop spans 13 amino acids. The germline gives CDR1 SQVTM, CDR2 ANQGSEA. The CDR3 bases are TGCAGCGTCTACCGACAGACAAACACTGAAGCTTTCTTT. Residues: CSVYRQTNTEAFF.

The chain employs TRBV19 and TRBJ1-2; D unclear. From germline, CDR1 is LNHDA and CDR2 SQIVND (reference sequence). The CDR3 runs to 14 residues. V lost 0 bases to trimming and J lost 8 bases, with 13 bases between them. The CDR3 bases are TGTGCCAGTAGTATAGAAGATGGGTTCAGAGGCTACACCTTC. This gives the protein CASSIEDGFRGYTF.

This chain connects TRBV7-3 to TRBJ2-1; 7 bases are shared with TRBD2. After removal of 5 bases from V and 2 bases from J, the junction contained 6 bases not matched to a gene. This CDR3 comprises 15 residues. The germline V gene encodes CDR1 SGHTA and CDR2 FQGTGA. The CDR3 protein is CASSPTSSTYNEQFF. The CDR3 DNA follows: TGTGCCAGCAGCCCGACTAGCTCCACCTACAATGAGCAGTTCTTC.

The chain is built from TRBV28 and TRBJ2-2; 9 bases line up with TRBD2. Germline CDR1 is MDHEN and CDR2 is SYDVKM. Trimming cost V 8 bases and J 6 bases; bases outside gene matches: 7. This CDR3 comprises 14 residues. The CDR3 coding sequence is TGTGCCAGCGAGTTTAGCGGGAGTCCCGGGGAGCTGTTTTTT. Translated: CASEFSGSPGELFF.

The chain combines TRBV28 with TRBJ2-5; D unresolved. There are 14 residues in the CDR3. V lost 3 bases and J lost 2, with 10 bases in between. Germline CDR1 MDHEN, CDR2 SYDVKM. The CDR3: CASSFRPRQETQYF. The DNA of the CDR3 is TGTGCCAGCAGTTTCCGGCCCCGACAAGAGACCCAGTACTTC.

The rearrangement joins TRBV19 to TRBJ2-6; D ambiguous. This CDR3 contains 14 residues. V was trimmed by 5 bases and J by 0 bases, leaving 5 bases between them. Germline-derived CDR1 and CDR2 are LNHDA and SQIVND (reference sequence). Written as DNA, the CDR3 is TGTGCCAGTAGTCGGATCTCTGGGGCCAACGTCCTGACTTTC. Residues: CASSRISGANVLTF.

The chain uses TRBV6-1 and TRBJ2-2; TRBD1 agrees at 7 bases. The germline CDR1 and CDR2 sequences are MNHNS and SASEGT. J gave up 2 bases and V 5 bases, and 5 bases lay outside the gene matches. The CDR3 has 15 residues. CDR3 loop: CASSSDRANTGELFF. CDR3 in DNA: TGTGCCAGCAGTTCCGACAGGGCCAACACCGGGGAGCTGTTTTTT.